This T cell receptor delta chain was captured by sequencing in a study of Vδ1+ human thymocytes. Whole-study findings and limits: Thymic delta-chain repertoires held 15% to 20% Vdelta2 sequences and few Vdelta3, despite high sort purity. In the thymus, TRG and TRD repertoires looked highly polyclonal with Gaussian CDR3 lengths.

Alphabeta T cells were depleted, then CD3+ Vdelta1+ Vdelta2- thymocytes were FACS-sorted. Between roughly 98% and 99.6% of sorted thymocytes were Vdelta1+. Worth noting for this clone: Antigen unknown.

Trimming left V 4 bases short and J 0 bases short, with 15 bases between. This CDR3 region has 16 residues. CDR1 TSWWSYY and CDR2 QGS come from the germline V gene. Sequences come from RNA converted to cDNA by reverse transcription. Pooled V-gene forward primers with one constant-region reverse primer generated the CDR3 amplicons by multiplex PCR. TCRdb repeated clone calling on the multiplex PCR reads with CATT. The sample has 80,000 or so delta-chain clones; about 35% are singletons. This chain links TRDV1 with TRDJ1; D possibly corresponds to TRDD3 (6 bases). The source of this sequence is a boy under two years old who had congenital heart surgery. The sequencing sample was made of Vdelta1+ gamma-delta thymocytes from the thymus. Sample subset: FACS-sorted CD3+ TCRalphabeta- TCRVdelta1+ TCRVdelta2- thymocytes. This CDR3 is CALGGRRDWDTDKLIF. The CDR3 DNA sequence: TGTGCTCTTGGGGGACGCAGGGACTGGGACACCGATAAACTCATCTTT.